This T cell receptor beta chain was obtained from a study of identical twins. This clonotype turned up a few times. Its antigen remains unidentified. V was pared by 5 bases and J by 5 bases, with 12 bases between. Germline values: CDR1 SGHTA, CDR2 FQGNSA. This CDR3 has 13 amino acids. TCRdb re-called the 5' RACE reads with MiXCR, one entry per CDR3 protein. Of hundreds of thousands of distinct CDR3 sequences listed, approximately 18% are singletons. Study-wide results and limits: Models predicted less out-of-frame TCR alpha sharing in monozygotic twins than was found. Invariant T cells like MAIT and iNKT could partly confound the zero-insertion analyses.

These data are also associated with another study on T cells expressing NK-cell markers.

The chain recombines TRBV7-2 with TRBJ1-1; unclear D gene. The origin of this receptor is a woman aged 18-29 years in good health. The sample consisted of PBMCs. The CDR3 nucleotides are TGTGCCAGCAGCGACCAAAGGGAGACTGAAGCTTTCTTT. Protein product: CASSDQRETEAFF.